The present entry profiles one TCR gamma chain with its context. What it binds is unknown. V lost 4 bases to trimming and J lost 9 bases; unmatched junction nucleotides: 6. There are 11 residues in the CDR3. Germline V gene data show CDR1 as EGSTGY and CDR2 as YDSYTSSV. After alphabeta T cell depletion, CD3+ Vdelta1+ Vdelta2- thymocytes were sorted. Sorted Vdelta1+ thymocytes were about 96% to 99.6% pure. The record originates from a study of Vδ1+ human thymocytes. Study-wide results and limits: Despite high sort purity, about 20% of thymic T cell receptor delta sequences were Vdelta2. Many TRG clonotypes were shared between donors; TRD repertoires were essentially private. Thymic TRG and TRD repertoires appeared highly polyclonal, with Gaussian CDR3 length distributions.

The template was reverse-transcribed extracted RNA. Pooled V-gene forward primers with one constant-region reverse primer generated the CDR3 amplicons by multiplex PCR. TCRdb reprocessed the multiplex PCR reads using CATT. The data show 25,000 to 35,000 gamma-chain clones, 15% to 25% seen once. The chain is built from TRGV4 and TRGJ1 or TRGJ2. The sequencing sample was made of Vdelta1+ gamma-delta thymocytes from the thymus. The subset denotes: FACS-sorted CD3+ TCRalphabeta- TCRVdelta1+ TCRVdelta2- thymocytes. This receptor was taken from a boy under two years old who had congenital heart surgery. CDR3 nucleotide sequence: TGTGCCACCTGGGACTGGGGTAAGAAACTCTTT. As protein: CATWDWGKKLF.